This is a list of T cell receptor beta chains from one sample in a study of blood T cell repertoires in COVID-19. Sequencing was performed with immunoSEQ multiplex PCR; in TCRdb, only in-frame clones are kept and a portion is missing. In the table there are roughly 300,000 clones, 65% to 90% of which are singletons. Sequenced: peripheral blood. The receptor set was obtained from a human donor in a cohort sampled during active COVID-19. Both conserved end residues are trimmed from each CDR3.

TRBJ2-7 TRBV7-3 ASSLERGPSYEQY
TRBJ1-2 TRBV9 ASSGRDRVRRRDYGYT
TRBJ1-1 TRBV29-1 SVKRGNTEAF
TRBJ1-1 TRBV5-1 ASRPGQGKAF
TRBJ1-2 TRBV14 ASSQDNTYGYT
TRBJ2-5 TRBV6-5 ASRGARETQY
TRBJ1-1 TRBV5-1 ASSLDREDTEAF
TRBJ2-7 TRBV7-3 ASSSGQTYEQY
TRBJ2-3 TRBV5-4 ASSDGQGSDTQY
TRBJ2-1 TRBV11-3 ASSPRKSGGGYNEQF
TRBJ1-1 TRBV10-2 ASSDRVSTEAF
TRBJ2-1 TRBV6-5 ASTALDTYNEQF
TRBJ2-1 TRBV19 ASSLNILRRTSGGVNNEQF
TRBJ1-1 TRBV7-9 ASSFAVKEAF
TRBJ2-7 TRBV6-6 ASSPPDRLPLEQY
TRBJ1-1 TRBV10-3 AITSQGMPEAF
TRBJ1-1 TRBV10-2 ASSEAGRYNTEAF
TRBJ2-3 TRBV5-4 ASSFGSGFWVTQY
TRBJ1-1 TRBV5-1 ASSLNRGPVEAF
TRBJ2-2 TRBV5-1 ASSSRGQGTTGELF
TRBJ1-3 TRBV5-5 ASSLGQLSGNTIY
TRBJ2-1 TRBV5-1 ASAGQGLNEQF
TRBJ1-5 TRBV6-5 ASSHNSGNQPQH
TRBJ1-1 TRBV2 ASSSIERQGPEAF
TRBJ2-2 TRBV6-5 ASRSTGGAGELF
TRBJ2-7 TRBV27 ATETTTGQGYEQY
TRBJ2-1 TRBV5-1 ASSPGTGGHNEQF
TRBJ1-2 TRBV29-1 SVERVGQDGYT
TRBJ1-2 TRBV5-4 ASSLNRTNYGYT
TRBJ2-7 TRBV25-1 ASSEKRGGHEQY
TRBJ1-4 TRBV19 ASSIVNREEKLF
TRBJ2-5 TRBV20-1 SALRGETQY
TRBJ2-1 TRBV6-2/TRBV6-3 ASSDRGEQF
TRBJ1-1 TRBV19 ASSIKGADTEAF
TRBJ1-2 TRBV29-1 SVERGTGGIYGYT
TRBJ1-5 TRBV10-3 AIGQSNQPQH
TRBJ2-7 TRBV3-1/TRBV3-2 ASSPTPSSIYEQY